The rows below give T cell receptor beta chains drawn from one sample of a study of CD8 T cells in ankylosing spondylitis. TCRdb re-derived calls from the 5' RACE reads in MiXCR, one entry per CDR3 protein. The sample records fewer than 750,000 distinct CDR3 sequences, 15% to 20% being singletons. Sequenced input: blood, either unsorted or a sorted T cell fraction (not recorded which). These receptors came from a male donor with ankylosing spondylitis. CDR3s include the opening cysteine and the closing phenylalanine or tryptophan. A D gene is named only where the DNA matches it firmly. Clone size appears in some rows only: once, few, many, or a class for an expanded clone.

cdr3_length: 15; v_call: TRBV29-1; j_call: TRBJ2-1; d_call: TRBD2; clone_size: .; cdr3_nt: TGCAGCGTTGGACTAGCGGGGCTCTCCTACAATGAGCAGTTCTTC; cdr3_aa: CSVGLAGLSYNEQFF
cdr3_length: 18; v_call: TRBV4-3; j_call: TRBJ2-1; d_call: TRBD2; clone_size: few; cdr3_nt: TGCGCCAGCAGCCAGGGCCGACCGGGACTAGCGGGATTATTTGAGCAGTTCTTC; cdr3_aa: CASSQGRPGLAGLFEQFF
cdr3_length: 16; v_call: TRBV11-2; j_call: TRBJ1-1; d_call: .; clone_size: .; cdr3_nt: TGTGCCAGCAGCTTAGGAGGGGTCGGGGTGCGGACTGAAGCTTTCTTT; cdr3_aa: CASSLGGVGVRTEAFF
cdr3_length: 17; v_call: TRBV28; j_call: TRBJ1-1; d_call: .; clone_size: few; cdr3_nt: TGTGCCAGCAGTCTAGGGGGGCGATCTTGGACACGACCTGAAGCTTTCTTT; cdr3_aa: CASSLGGRSWTRPEAFF
cdr3_length: 10; v_call: TRBV20-1; j_call: TRBJ2-1; d_call: .; clone_size: few; cdr3_nt: TGCAGTGCTTTTACAAATGAGCAGTTCTTC; cdr3_aa: CSAFTNEQFF
cdr3_length: 17; v_call: TRBV12-3/TRBV12-4; j_call: TRBJ1-1; d_call: TRBD1; clone_size: .; cdr3_nt: TGTGCCAGCAGTTCCCCCGCGGACAGGGGGGGGAACACTGAAGCTTTCTTT; cdr3_aa: CASSSPADRGGNTEAFF
cdr3_length: 16; v_call: TRBV5-1; j_call: TRBJ2-4; d_call: TRBD1; clone_size: .; cdr3_nt: TGCGCCAGCAGCCCGGGGACAGATCTAGCCAAAAACATTCAGTACTTC; cdr3_aa: CASSPGTDLAKNIQYF
cdr3_length: 18; v_call: TRBV24-1; j_call: TRBJ2-7; d_call: .; clone_size: few; cdr3_nt: TGTGCCACCAGTGATTTGATCCCGATGACAGAAGTCTCCTACGAGCAGTACTTC; cdr3_aa: CATSDLIPMTEVSYEQYF
cdr3_length: 17; v_call: TRBV21-1; j_call: TRBJ2-1; d_call: .; clone_size: .; cdr3_nt: TGTGCCAGCAGAACAGGGGGTGTCCCAGAACCCTACAATGAGCAGTTCTTC; cdr3_aa: CASRTGGVPEPYNEQFF
cdr3_length: 15; v_call: TRBV5-1; j_call: TRBJ2-7; d_call: TRBD1; clone_size: .; cdr3_nt: TGCGCCAGCAGCTTGGGGGACAGCCGAGTCTACGAGCAGTACTTC; cdr3_aa: CASSLGDSRVYEQYF
cdr3_length: 18; v_call: TRBV5-1; j_call: TRBJ2-6; d_call: TRBD1; clone_size: many; cdr3_nt: TGCGCCAGCAGCTGGGGCAGACAGGGGTTAAGTGGGGCCAACGTCCTGACTTTC; cdr3_aa: CASSWGRQGLSGANVLTF
cdr3_length: 15; v_call: TRBV6-1; j_call: TRBJ2-3; d_call: .; clone_size: .; cdr3_nt: TGTGCCAGCAGTCAAGGGACCGAGCGTCCAGATACGCAGTATTTT; cdr3_aa: CASSQGTERPDTQYF
cdr3_length: 13; v_call: TRBV12-3/TRBV12-4; j_call: TRBJ2-7; d_call: TRBD1; clone_size: .; cdr3_nt: TGTGCCAGCAGTCCTGACAGGGGGCCCGAGCAGTACTTC; cdr3_aa: CASSPDRGPEQYF
cdr3_length: 15; v_call: TRBV9; j_call: TRBJ1-2; d_call: TRBD1; clone_size: few; cdr3_nt: TGTGCCAGCAGCTTCAACGACAGGGGCCCCTATGGCTACACCTTC; cdr3_aa: CASSFNDRGPYGYTF
cdr3_length: 14; v_call: TRBV20-1; j_call: TRBJ2-3; d_call: TRBD2; clone_size: .; cdr3_nt: TGCAGTGCTACCAGCGGGGGGGCCGGAGATACGCAGTATTTT; cdr3_aa: CSATSGGAGDTQYF
cdr3_length: 14; v_call: TRBV7-9; j_call: TRBJ2-5; d_call: TRBD1; clone_size: few; cdr3_nt: TGTGCCAGCAGCGTCGACAGGGCCCAAGAGACCCAGTACTTC; cdr3_aa: CASSVDRAQETQYF
cdr3_length: 14; v_call: TRBV20-1; j_call: TRBJ2-7; d_call: TRBD2; clone_size: few; cdr3_nt: TGCAGTGCGATGCCGGGACTAGTGAATTACGAGCAGTACTTC; cdr3_aa: CSAMPGLVNYEQYF
cdr3_length: 14; v_call: TRBV12-3/TRBV12-4; j_call: TRBJ2-7; d_call: .; clone_size: few; cdr3_nt: TGTGCCAGCAGTTTGAGCGCTCCTTTAAGCGAGCAGTACTTC; cdr3_aa: CASSLSAPLSEQYF
cdr3_length: 17; v_call: TRBV6-5; j_call: TRBJ2-3; d_call: .; clone_size: .; cdr3_nt: TGTGCCAGCAGTTACGGGGAACGGACTCAGTTGGCAGATACGCAGTATTTT; cdr3_aa: CASSYGERTQLADTQYF
cdr3_length: 14; v_call: TRBV12-3/TRBV12-4; j_call: TRBJ1-6; d_call: .; clone_size: .; cdr3_nt: TGTGCCAGCAGTTCAGGTGGTTGGGGAGAACCCCTCCACTTT; cdr3_aa: CASSSGGWGEPLHF
cdr3_length: 17; v_call: TRBV6-5; j_call: TRBJ1-6; d_call: TRBD1; clone_size: .; cdr3_nt: TGTGCCAGCAGTTACTCGATGACAGGGAAACGTAATTCACCCCTCCACTTT; cdr3_aa: CASSYSMTGKRNSPLHF
cdr3_length: 16; v_call: TRBV18; j_call: TRBJ1-5; d_call: .; clone_size: .; cdr3_nt: TGTGCCAGCTCACCGCTTCCGGAAACTAGCAATCAGCCCCAGCATTTT; cdr3_aa: CASSPLPETSNQPQHF
cdr3_length: 15; v_call: TRBV20-1; j_call: TRBJ2-7; d_call: .; clone_size: few; cdr3_nt: TGCAGTGCTAGAGATATAGGGACACTCTCCTACGAGCAGTACTTC; cdr3_aa: CSARDIGTLSYEQYF
cdr3_length: 17; v_call: TRBV9; j_call: TRBJ1-5; d_call: TRBD1; clone_size: few; cdr3_nt: TGTGCCAGCAGCGCGGGACAGGGGCTATTCAGCAATCAGCCCCAGCATTTT; cdr3_aa: CASSAGQGLFSNQPQHF
cdr3_length: 19; v_call: TRBV20-1; j_call: TRBJ1-6; d_call: TRBD1; clone_size: .; cdr3_nt: TGCAGTGCTAGAGATTGGGTTGGCACAGGGGGCCCCTATAATTCACCCCTCCACTTT; cdr3_aa: CSARDWVGTGGPYNSPLHF
cdr3_length: 14; v_call: TRBV9; j_call: TRBJ2-7; d_call: .; clone_size: few; cdr3_nt: TGTGCCAGCAGCCCTCAGGGGTCTCGTCACGAGCAGTACTTC; cdr3_aa: CASSPQGSRHEQYF
cdr3_length: 14; v_call: TRBV12-3/TRBV12-4; j_call: TRBJ2-3; d_call: .; clone_size: few; cdr3_nt: TGTGCCAGCAGCTCGAGTCTAAGGGCAGATACGCAGTATTTT; cdr3_aa: CASSSSLRADTQYF
cdr3_length: 13; v_call: TRBV4-2; j_call: TRBJ2-7; d_call: .; clone_size: few; cdr3_nt: TGTGCCAGCAGCCACCAAAGATCCTACGAGCAGTACTTC; cdr3_aa: CASSHQRSYEQYF
cdr3_length: 14; v_call: TRBV27; j_call: TRBJ2-2; d_call: TRBD1; clone_size: few; cdr3_nt: TGTGCCAGCAGTTCGGACAGGGTACCCGGGGAGCTGTTTTTT; cdr3_aa: CASSSDRVPGELFF
cdr3_length: 12; v_call: TRBV20-1; j_call: TRBJ2-1; d_call: .; clone_size: few; cdr3_nt: TGCAGTGCTATACAGCCTTACAATGAGCAGTTCTTC; cdr3_aa: CSAIQPYNEQFF
cdr3_length: 15; v_call: TRBV7-9; j_call: TRBJ1-1; d_call: .; clone_size: .; cdr3_nt: TGTGCCAGCAGCTTAGCAGGGGGGCGACGCACTGAAGCTTTCTTT; cdr3_aa: CASSLAGGRRTEAFF
cdr3_length: 14; v_call: TRBV7-9; j_call: TRBJ1-2; d_call: .; clone_size: .; cdr3_nt: TGTGCCAGCAGCCGACCCGGGGCCCTACGTAGCTACACCTTC; cdr3_aa: CASSRPGALRSYTF
cdr3_length: 11; v_call: TRBV28; j_call: TRBJ1-1; d_call: .; clone_size: .; cdr3_nt: TGTGCCATCAGGGGAGGGACTGAAGCTTTCTTT; cdr3_aa: CAIRGGTEAFF
cdr3_length: 13; v_call: TRBV7-9; j_call: TRBJ1-2; d_call: .; clone_size: .; cdr3_nt: TGTGCCAGCAGCTTTGGGCTCCTATACGGCTACACCTTC; cdr3_aa: CASSFGLLYGYTF
cdr3_length: 13; v_call: TRBV5-1; j_call: TRBJ2-7; d_call: TRBD1; clone_size: many; cdr3_nt: TGCGCCAGCAGCTTGGATGACAGGGACGAGCAGTACTTC; cdr3_aa: CASSLDDRDEQYF
cdr3_length: 15; v_call: TRBV28; j_call: TRBJ2-1; d_call: TRBD2; clone_size: few; cdr3_nt: TGTGCCAGCAGTGCCCGGGAGGGCCTCGGGGATGAGCAGTTCTTC; cdr3_aa: CASSAREGLGDEQFF
cdr3_length: 16; v_call: TRBV5-1; j_call: TRBJ1-1; d_call: .; clone_size: .; cdr3_nt: TGCGCCAGCAGCTTGGCCGAAGGGGGGTTGGCCACTGAAGCTTTCTTT; cdr3_aa: CASSLAEGGLATEAFF
cdr3_length: 16; v_call: TRBV27; j_call: TRBJ2-1; d_call: .; clone_size: .; cdr3_nt: TGTGCCAGCAGTTTTAGTTGGAGGAGCTCCTACAATGAGCAGTTCTTC; cdr3_aa: CASSFSWRSSYNEQFF
cdr3_length: 15; v_call: TRBV6-1; j_call: TRBJ2-3; d_call: TRBD2; clone_size: .; cdr3_nt: TGTGCCAGCAGATCCGGACTAGTCCTAGCAGATACGCAGTATTTT; cdr3_aa: CASRSGLVLADTQYF